The TCR beta chain under discussion was sequenced for a study of blood T cell repertoires in COVID-19 (dated by TCRdb to 2020 to 2022). Regarding the study in general: The collaborator samples originated in the United States, Italy and Spain and spanned the acute and convalescent phases of COVID-19. A de-identified subject ID, COVID-19 status, age in years and sex were almost always included in the sample metadata. Samples were obtained from the ongoing ImmuneRACE study (first 160 participants) and from about 1,300 subjects provided by 6 global collaborators. Where available, HLA class I and class II types were taken from metadata supplied by the sample provider and were not determined by assay-based typing. The material from the prospective study consisted of cDNA or gDNA derived from T cells, B-cell-depleted T cells, or PBMCs. Deeply sampled blood TCRbeta repertoires from subjects exposed to, actively infected with, or recovered from COVID-19 were included in the dataset. A freely available public database, intended as a resource for researchers studying the immune response to SARS-CoV-2, is where the repertoires were released. Broad study findings and their caveats: The amount of clinical and demographic metadata varied by source and participant and was provided uncurated.

CDR1 SNHLY and CDR2 FYNNEI are derived from the germline V gene. The CDR3 runs 14 amino acids, cysteine and phenylalanine included. Only the CDR3 part of the read is kept: 42 bases, read in frame from the first base. Ends trimmed: V by 4 bases, J by 5 bases; bases unmatched to a gene: 6. Each collaborating institution followed its own protocols to collect whole blood in K2EDTA tubes. For TCRbeta analysis, collaborator samples were shipped as frozen whole blood, as isolated PBMCs, or as DNA extracted from either sample type. TCRbeta CDR3 regions were amplified from genomic DNA using the immunoSEQ Assay, a bias-controlled multiplex PCR. For the original study's pipeline: Within the assay, amplification of reference gene primers was used to estimate how many nucleated cells each sample contained. Sequence reads were collapsed and filtered to measure the absolute abundance of every unique TCRbeta CDR3 rearrangement. Productive Simpson clonality was computed per sample as the square root of Simpson's diversity index over productive rearrangements. This immuneACCESS table, as held by TCRdb, lists in-frame sequences with V and J called but not all clones. Of the missing ones, under half trace to an unresolved V gene in checked studies; the others have no known cause. D and trimming come from the DNA, and the V and J calls and clone size come from that table. The table for this sample lists more than 200,000 clones; almost 90% of them were counted only once. Roughly 1.4% of the sample belongs to the ten largest clones.

This clone was seen just once. There is no known antigen for this receptor. No base quality values were provided; no much bigger clone lies one nucleotide off. The rearranged segments are TRBV2 and TRBJ2-5; 8 bases in between match TRBD2. The source of this sequence is an elderly man with acute or convalescent COVID-19. What was sequenced was peripheral blood. The CDR3 corresponds to CASSVRGGLETQYF. The nucleotide sequence is TGTGCCAGCAGTGTTCGGGGGGGCTTGGAGACCCAGTACTTC.